The rows below give T cell receptor beta chains drawn from one sample of a study of cytomegalovirus exposure and HLA in healthy donors. Sequenced by immunoSEQ multiplex PCR; TCRdb stores in-frame clones only, minus some. This sample has around 100,000 clones, with 74% found just once. Sequencing input: PBMCs. Source of these receptors: a man aged 50 to 59 in good health and CMV-seropositive. Each CDR3 is given with its conserved first and last residue. D genes are given only for firm matches. Not every row has a clone size; where given, it reads once, few, many or a size class.

cdr3_nt: TGTGCCAGCAGCGTCCGGGACAGTGTCGAGCAGTACTTC
cdr3_aa: CASSVRDSVEQYF
clone_size: NA
v_call: TRBV7-6
cdr3_length: 13
d_call: TRBD1
j_call: TRBJ2-7

cdr3_nt: TGTTCCAGCAGCTCCCCGCCGGGAACTAACTATGGCTACACCTTC
cdr3_aa: CSSSSPPGTNYGYTF
clone_size: NA
v_call: TRBV7-9
cdr3_length: 15
d_call: NA
j_call: TRBJ1-2

cdr3_nt: TGTGCCAGCATCGGGACTAGCGGGATATCCAATGAGCAGTTCTTC
cdr3_aa: CASIGTSGISNEQFF
clone_size: NA
v_call: TRBV2
cdr3_length: 15
d_call: TRBD2
j_call: TRBJ2-1

cdr3_nt: TGTGCCAGCAGTGAAAGGAGGGCAGAGAGTACGCAGTATTTT
cdr3_aa: CASSERRAESTQYF
clone_size: NA
v_call: TRBV2
cdr3_length: 14
d_call: NA
j_call: TRBJ2-3

cdr3_nt: TGTGCCAGCAGTCTGTCACTACACCCTCGGATCCCTGAAGCTTTCTTT
cdr3_aa: CASSLSLHPRIPEAFF
clone_size: NA
v_call: TRBV7-9
cdr3_length: 16
d_call: NA
j_call: TRBJ1-1

cdr3_nt: TGCGCCAGCAGCACTGGACAGGGGATGACTGAAGCTTTCTTT
cdr3_aa: CASSTGQGMTEAFF
clone_size: NA
v_call: TRBV5-1
cdr3_length: 14
d_call: TRBD1
j_call: TRBJ1-1

cdr3_nt: TGTGCCAGCTCACCACTACAAGATTATGGCTACACCTTC
cdr3_aa: CASSPLQDYGYTF
clone_size: NA
v_call: TRBV18
cdr3_length: 13
d_call: NA
j_call: TRBJ1-2

cdr3_nt: TGTGCCAGCAGCCCCCAGGGTTCTACTCGGGTCTCATCCTACGAGCAGTACTTC
cdr3_aa: CASSPQGSTRVSSYEQYF
clone_size: NA
v_call: TRBV28
cdr3_length: 18
d_call: NA
j_call: TRBJ2-7

cdr3_nt: TGTGCCAGCAGTGCAAGGGGACAGGCTTACAATGAGCAGTTCTTC
cdr3_aa: CASSARGQAYNEQFF
clone_size: NA
v_call: TRBV6-1
cdr3_length: 15
d_call: TRBD1
j_call: TRBJ2-1

cdr3_nt: TGTGCCAGCAGTACAGGGGGCCTTAATTCACCCCTCCACTTT
cdr3_aa: CASSTGGLNSPLHF
clone_size: NA
v_call: TRBV6-4
cdr3_length: 14
d_call: TRBD1
j_call: TRBJ1-6

cdr3_nt: TGTGCCAGGGCCTCTAGCGGGGCTGCCTACGCGCAGTACTTC
cdr3_aa: CARASSGAAYAQYF
clone_size: NA
v_call: TRBV19
cdr3_length: 14
d_call: TRBD2
j_call: TRBJ2-7

cdr3_nt: TGTGCCAGTAGTATAGCCGACAGGGGGCCAGGCTACACCTTC
cdr3_aa: CASSIADRGPGYTF
clone_size: NA
v_call: TRBV19
cdr3_length: 14
d_call: TRBD1
j_call: TRBJ1-2

cdr3_nt: TGTGCCAGCAGCCTCGCGGGACTTTCTTACGAGCAGTACTTC
cdr3_aa: CASSLAGLSYEQYF
clone_size: NA
v_call: TRBV7-9
cdr3_length: 14
d_call: NA
j_call: TRBJ2-7

cdr3_nt: TGTGCCAGCAGCCAAAGCGTGCGGGAGGGGTCGAATGAGCAGTTCTTC
cdr3_aa: CASSQSVREGSNEQFF
clone_size: few
v_call: TRBV27
cdr3_length: 16
d_call: TRBD2
j_call: TRBJ2-1

cdr3_nt: TGTGCCAGCAGCGTAGACGGGAGGGTGGCAGATACGCAGTATTTT
cdr3_aa: CASSVDGRVADTQYF
clone_size: NA
v_call: TRBV9
cdr3_length: 15
d_call: TRBD2
j_call: TRBJ2-3

cdr3_nt: TGTGCCAGCAGCTCGGACAGGGGTGAGGAGCCCCAGCATTTT
cdr3_aa: CASSSDRGEEPQHF
clone_size: NA
v_call: TRBV5-4
cdr3_length: 14
d_call: TRBD1
j_call: TRBJ1-5

cdr3_nt: TGTGCCAGCAGCTCCCGCGGGGGGAGTAATTCACCCCTCCACTTT
cdr3_aa: CASSSRGGSNSPLHF
clone_size: NA
v_call: TRBV7-6
cdr3_length: 15
d_call: NA
j_call: TRBJ1-6

cdr3_nt: TGTGCCACCAGCAGAGATTTGAGGGGGACAGGACGGTCCTACGAGCAGTACTTC
cdr3_aa: CATSRDLRGTGRSYEQYF
clone_size: NA
v_call: TRBV15
cdr3_length: 18
d_call: TRBD1
j_call: TRBJ2-7

cdr3_nt: TGCGCCAGCAGCCATCCGGACAGGGGGAATTCACCCCTCCACTTT
cdr3_aa: CASSHPDRGNSPLHF
clone_size: once
v_call: TRBV5-1
cdr3_length: 15
d_call: TRBD1
j_call: TRBJ1-6

cdr3_nt: TGCGCCAGCAGCCCGGGACAAGGATTTTATGGCTACACCTTC
cdr3_aa: CASSPGQGFYGYTF
clone_size: NA
v_call: TRBV5-1
cdr3_length: 14
d_call: NA
j_call: TRBJ1-2

cdr3_nt: TGTGCCAGCAGCTCAGGTTCCCAGGGGTATCAGCCCCAGCATTTT
cdr3_aa: CASSSGSQGYQPQHF
clone_size: NA
v_call: TRBV7-2
cdr3_length: 15
d_call: NA
j_call: TRBJ1-5

cdr3_nt: TGTGCCAGCAGCCCGGACAGGGGTGTGGACACCGGGGAGCTGTTTTTT
cdr3_aa: CASSPDRGVDTGELFF
clone_size: NA
v_call: TRBV2
cdr3_length: 16
d_call: TRBD1
j_call: TRBJ2-2

cdr3_nt: TGTGCCAGCAGCTCGGGGGGGGAAATAGATACGCAGTATTTT
cdr3_aa: CASSSGGEIDTQYF
clone_size: few
v_call: TRBV27
cdr3_length: 14
d_call: TRBD2
j_call: TRBJ2-3

cdr3_nt: TGTGCCACCCCCTATCCGGGTGGTTCACCCCTCCACTTT
cdr3_aa: CATPYPGGSPLHF
clone_size: NA
v_call: TRBV6-5
cdr3_length: 13
d_call: NA
j_call: TRBJ1-6

cdr3_nt: TGTGCCAGCAGTTTATTCCCGGGACAGGGGAACACTGAAGCTTTCTTT
cdr3_aa: CASSLFPGQGNTEAFF
clone_size: NA
v_call: TRBV28
cdr3_length: 16
d_call: TRBD1
j_call: TRBJ1-1

cdr3_nt: TGTGCCAGCAGCTCCCGCGGGGGTGACTATGGCTACACCTTC
cdr3_aa: CASSSRGGDYGYTF
clone_size: few
v_call: TRBV7-2
cdr3_length: 14
d_call: NA
j_call: TRBJ1-2

cdr3_nt: TGTGCCAGTAGTCGACAGGGACGGTATGGCTACACCTTC
cdr3_aa: CASSRQGRYGYTF
clone_size: NA
v_call: TRBV19
cdr3_length: 13
d_call: TRBD1
j_call: TRBJ1-2

cdr3_nt: TGTGCTAGTGGTTTGGTACGATACGGGAGGGCCAAGATAGATGAGCAGTTCTTC
cdr3_aa: CASGLVRYGRAKIDEQFF
clone_size: NA
v_call: TRBV12-5
cdr3_length: 18
d_call: TRBD2
j_call: TRBJ2-1

cdr3_nt: TGTACCAGCAGCTTAGACAGGAGCACAGATACGCAGTATTTT
cdr3_aa: CTSSLDRSTDTQYF
clone_size: NA
v_call: TRBV11-3
cdr3_length: 14
d_call: NA
j_call: TRBJ2-3

cdr3_nt: TGTGCCAGCAGCCCGGGGGACGGAGTAGAGCAGTACTTC
cdr3_aa: CASSPGDGVEQYF
clone_size: NA
v_call: TRBV11-2
cdr3_length: 13
d_call: NA
j_call: TRBJ2-7

cdr3_nt: TGCGCCAGCAGCCAGGGGACTAGCGGGGTGAGCACAGATACGCAGTATTTT
cdr3_aa: CASSQGTSGVSTDTQYF
clone_size: NA
v_call: TRBV4-1
cdr3_length: 17
d_call: TRBD2
j_call: TRBJ2-3

cdr3_nt: TGTGCCAGCAGCGCTCAGAGACAGGGAGAGACCCAGTACTTC
cdr3_aa: CASSAQRQGETQYF
clone_size: once
v_call: TRBV9
cdr3_length: 14
d_call: TRBD1
j_call: TRBJ2-5

cdr3_nt: TGTGCCAGCAGTCAGGGGCCGGTGGAGACCCAGTACTTC
cdr3_aa: CASSQGPVETQYF
clone_size: few
v_call: TRBV6-1
cdr3_length: 13
d_call: NA
j_call: TRBJ2-5

cdr3_nt: TGCGCCAGCAGCCCCGGGACTAGCGGGAGGTCCTACGAGCAGTACTTC
cdr3_aa: CASSPGTSGRSYEQYF
clone_size: NA
v_call: TRBV5-1
cdr3_length: 16
d_call: TRBD2
j_call: TRBJ2-7

cdr3_nt: TGCGCCAGCAGCTTCGGGACAGTCCAAGAGACCCAGTACTTC
cdr3_aa: CASSFGTVQETQYF
clone_size: NA
v_call: TRBV5-1
cdr3_length: 14
d_call: TRBD1
j_call: TRBJ2-5

cdr3_nt: TGTGCCAGCAGGGGGGACAGGAACACTGAAGCTTTCTTT
cdr3_aa: CASRGDRNTEAFF
clone_size: NA
v_call: TRBV2
cdr3_length: 13
d_call: TRBD1
j_call: TRBJ1-1

cdr3_nt: TGTGCCACCAGCAGAGATGGGAGGCAGGGAGAGTACTTC
cdr3_aa: CATSRDGRQGEYF
clone_size: NA
v_call: TRBV15
cdr3_length: 13
d_call: NA
j_call: TRBJ2-7

cdr3_nt: TGTGCCAGTAGTATACGGGCAGGACTAGAAGAGACCCAGTACTTC
cdr3_aa: CASSIRAGLEETQYF
clone_size: NA
v_call: TRBV19
cdr3_length: 15
d_call: TRBD2
j_call: TRBJ2-5

cdr3_nt: TGTGCCAGCAGCGTCCATAGGGTGGGGGGTACGCAGTATTTT
cdr3_aa: CASSVHRVGGTQYF
clone_size: NA
v_call: TRBV9
cdr3_length: 14
d_call: NA
j_call: TRBJ2-3

cdr3_nt: TGTGCCAGTTTCGACAACGAAGCTGGGGCCAACGTCCTGACTTTC
cdr3_aa: CASFDNEAGANVLTF
clone_size: NA
v_call: TRBV6-6
cdr3_length: 15
d_call: NA
j_call: TRBJ2-6

cdr3_nt: TGTGCCAGCAGCTCAGGGAGGGTAGCGGGGGGCTCGTACAATGAGCAGTTCTTC
cdr3_aa: CASSSGRVAGGSYNEQFF
clone_size: NA
v_call: TRBV7-8
cdr3_length: 18
d_call: TRBD2
j_call: TRBJ2-1

cdr3_nt: TGTGCCAGCAGTGAAGCGATAAAAGGACTGGCCTACGAGCAGTACTTC
cdr3_aa: CASSEAIKGLAYEQYF
clone_size: NA
v_call: TRBV6-1
cdr3_length: 16
d_call: NA
j_call: TRBJ2-7

cdr3_nt: TGTGCCAGCAGCGTAACTTTCAGGGAGGGCACTGAAGCTTTCTTT
cdr3_aa: CASSVTFREGTEAFF
clone_size: NA
v_call: TRBV9
cdr3_length: 15
d_call: NA
j_call: TRBJ1-1

cdr3_nt: TGTGCCTGGAGTGTAAGGGGCGCTTATACGCAGTATTTT
cdr3_aa: CAWSVRGAYTQYF
clone_size: NA
v_call: TRBV30
cdr3_length: 13
d_call: NA
j_call: TRBJ2-3

cdr3_nt: TGTGCCAGCCGACCCGGGACAGGGGGCTTTAGCTATGGCTACACCTTC
cdr3_aa: CASRPGTGGFSYGYTF
clone_size: NA
v_call: TRBV7-2
cdr3_length: 16
d_call: TRBD1
j_call: TRBJ1-2

cdr3_nt: TGTGCCAGCAATAGGGAGGGGGGAACCGGGGAGCTGTTTTTT
cdr3_aa: CASNREGGTGELFF
clone_size: NA
v_call: TRBV28
cdr3_length: 14
d_call: NA
j_call: TRBJ2-2

cdr3_nt: TGCAGCGTTGAATCCGCCAGGGGAGAGTGGGAAGCTTTCTTT
cdr3_aa: CSVESARGEWEAFF
clone_size: NA
v_call: TRBV29-1
cdr3_length: 14
d_call: NA
j_call: TRBJ1-1

cdr3_nt: TGTGCCAGCAGCGCACGACCGAAGAGGGACACTGAAGCTTTCTTT
cdr3_aa: CASSARPKRDTEAFF
clone_size: NA
v_call: TRBV9
cdr3_length: 15
d_call: NA
j_call: TRBJ1-1

cdr3_nt: TGTGCCAGCTCACCACTCGCAGATAGCAATCAGCCCCAGCATTTT
cdr3_aa: CASSPLADSNQPQHF
clone_size: NA
v_call: TRBV18
cdr3_length: 15
d_call: NA
j_call: TRBJ1-5

cdr3_nt: TGTGCCAGCAGTTCGGTTGGTCACACCCAGTACTTC
cdr3_aa: CASSSVGHTQYF
clone_size: NA
v_call: TRBV6-5
cdr3_length: 12
d_call: NA
j_call: TRBJ2-5

cdr3_nt: TGTGCCAGCAGTTACTCAACTGCTCTGGGGCCAGATGAAGCTTTCTTT
cdr3_aa: CASSYSTALGPDEAFF
clone_size: few
v_call: TRBV6-5
cdr3_length: 16
d_call: NA
j_call: TRBJ1-1